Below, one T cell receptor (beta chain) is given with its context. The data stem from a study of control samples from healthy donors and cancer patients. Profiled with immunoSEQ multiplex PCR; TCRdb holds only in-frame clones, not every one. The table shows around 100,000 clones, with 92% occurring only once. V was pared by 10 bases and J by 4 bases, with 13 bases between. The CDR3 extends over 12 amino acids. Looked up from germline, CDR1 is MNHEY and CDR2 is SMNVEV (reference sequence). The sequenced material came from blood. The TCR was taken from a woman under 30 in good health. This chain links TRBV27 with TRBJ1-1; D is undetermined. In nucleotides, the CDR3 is TGTGCCACCTCCCGGAGCCCCACTGAAGCTTTCTTT. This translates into CATSRSPTEAFF.